This TCR beta chain appears in the sequencing data of a study of CD8 T cells in ankylosing spondylitis. Study observations and caveats: Blood of patients with ankylosing spondylitis appeared to be characterized by a TCR beta motif of seven or eight highly homologous variants. As reported, disease-linked clones showed significant enrichment in matched ankylosing spondylitis synovial fluid.

There are a few counts of this clonotype. As yet, its antigen is unknown. Researchers built TCR beta libraries using quantitative 5'-RACE with molecular barcodes. One entry per CDR3 protein, called by TCRdb with MiXCR from the 5' RACE reads. Here the sample spans roughly 250,000 distinct CDR3 sequences, over 8.5% being singletons. Trimming left V 1 base short and J 4 bases short, with 14 bases between. This CDR3 contains 15 residues. Looked up from germline, CDR1 is LGHDT and CDR2 is YNNKEL (reference sequence). Sequencing input: blood, either unsorted or a sorted T cell fraction (not recorded which). The V and J genes are TRBV3-1 and TRBJ2-7; D perhaps matches TRBD2 (5 bases). This receptor was obtained from a male donor with ankylosing spondylitis or in good health (not recorded which). The CDR3 sequence is CASSQAGAEYYEQYF. The CDR3 coding sequence is TGTGCCAGCAGCCAAGCAGGAGCGGAGTATTACGAGCAGTACTTC.